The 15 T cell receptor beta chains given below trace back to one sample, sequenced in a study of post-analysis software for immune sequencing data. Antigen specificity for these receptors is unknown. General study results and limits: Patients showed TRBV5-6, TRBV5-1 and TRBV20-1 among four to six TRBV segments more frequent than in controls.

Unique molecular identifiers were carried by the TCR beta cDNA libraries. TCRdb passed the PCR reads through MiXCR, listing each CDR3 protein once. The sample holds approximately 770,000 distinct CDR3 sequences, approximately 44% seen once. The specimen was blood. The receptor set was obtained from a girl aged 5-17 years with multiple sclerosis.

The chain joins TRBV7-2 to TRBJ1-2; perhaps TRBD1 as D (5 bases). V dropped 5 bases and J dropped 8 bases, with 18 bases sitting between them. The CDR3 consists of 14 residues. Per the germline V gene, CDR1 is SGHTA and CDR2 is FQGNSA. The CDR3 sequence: CASSPQRSWGGYTF. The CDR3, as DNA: TGTGCCAGCAGCCCACAGCGGTCCTGGGGCGGCTACACCTTC.

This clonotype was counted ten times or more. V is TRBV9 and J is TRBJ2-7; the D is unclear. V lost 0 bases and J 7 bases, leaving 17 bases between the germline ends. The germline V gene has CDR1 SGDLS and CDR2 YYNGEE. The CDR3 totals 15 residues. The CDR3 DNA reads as TGTGCCAGCAGCGTAGGCGGCGGCAGGACGAGTGAGCAGTACTTC. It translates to CASSVGGGRTSEQYF.

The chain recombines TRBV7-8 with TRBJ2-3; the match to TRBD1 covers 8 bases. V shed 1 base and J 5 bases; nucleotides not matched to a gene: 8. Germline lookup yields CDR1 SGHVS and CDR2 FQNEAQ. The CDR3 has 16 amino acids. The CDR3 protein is CASSLGTGPHRDTQYF. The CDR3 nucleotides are TGTGCCAGCAGCTTAGGGACAGGGCCGCATCGAGATACGCAGTATTTT.

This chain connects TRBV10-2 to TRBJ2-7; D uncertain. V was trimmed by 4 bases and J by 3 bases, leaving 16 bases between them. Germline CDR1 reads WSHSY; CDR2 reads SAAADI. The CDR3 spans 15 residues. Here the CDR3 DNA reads TGCGCCAGCAGTGGGAGCCCCCCCTCCTACTACGAGCAGTACTTC. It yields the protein CASSGSPPSYYEQYF.

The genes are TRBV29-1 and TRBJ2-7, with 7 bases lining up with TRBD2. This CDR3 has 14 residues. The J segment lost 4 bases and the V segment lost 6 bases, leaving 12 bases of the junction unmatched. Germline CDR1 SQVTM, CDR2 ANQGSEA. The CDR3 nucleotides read TGCAGCGTATCATTAGGACTAGGAGGGTACGAGCAGTACTTC. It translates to CSVSLGLGGYEQYF.

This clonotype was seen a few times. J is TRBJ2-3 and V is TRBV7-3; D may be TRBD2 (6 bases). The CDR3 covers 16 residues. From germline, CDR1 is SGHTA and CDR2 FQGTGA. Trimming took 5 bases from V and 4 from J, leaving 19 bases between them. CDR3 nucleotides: TGTGCCAGCAGCCCAATCGCCGGGAGATCGGCAGATACGCAGTATTTT. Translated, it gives CASSPIAGRSADTQYF.

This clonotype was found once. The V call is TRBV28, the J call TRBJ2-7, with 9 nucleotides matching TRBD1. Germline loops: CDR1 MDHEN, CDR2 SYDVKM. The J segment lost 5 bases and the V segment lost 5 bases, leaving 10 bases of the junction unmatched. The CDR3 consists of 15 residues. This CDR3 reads CASSIYQTGGDEQYF. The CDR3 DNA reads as TGTGCCAGCAGTATATACCAGACAGGGGGGGACGAGCAGTACTTC.

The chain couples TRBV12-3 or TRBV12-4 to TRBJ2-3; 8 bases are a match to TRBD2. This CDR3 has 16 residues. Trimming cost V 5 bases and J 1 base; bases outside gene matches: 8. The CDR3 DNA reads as TGTGCCAGCAGTATCCGAGCGGGAGCCGGCACAGATACGCAGTATTTT. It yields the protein CASSIRAGAGTDTQYF.

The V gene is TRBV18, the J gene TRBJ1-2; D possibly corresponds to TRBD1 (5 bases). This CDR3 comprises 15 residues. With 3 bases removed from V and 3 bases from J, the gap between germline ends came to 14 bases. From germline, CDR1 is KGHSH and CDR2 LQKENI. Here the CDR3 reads CASSPPGWGDYGYTF. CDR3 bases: TGTGCCAGCTCACCGCCTGGATGGGGGGACTATGGCTACACCTTC. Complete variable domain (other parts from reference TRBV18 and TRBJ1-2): NAGVMQNPRHLVRRRGQEARLRCSPMKGHSHVYWYRQLPEEGLKFMVYLQKENIIDESGMPKERFSAEFPKEGPSILRIQQVVRGDSAAYFCASSPPGWGDYGYTFGSGTRLTVV.

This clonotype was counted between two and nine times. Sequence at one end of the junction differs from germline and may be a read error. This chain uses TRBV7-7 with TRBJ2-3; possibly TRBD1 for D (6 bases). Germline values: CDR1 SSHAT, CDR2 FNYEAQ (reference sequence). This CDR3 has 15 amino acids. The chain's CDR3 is CASSPDRSSTDTQYF. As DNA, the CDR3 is TGTGCTAGCAGCCCCGACAGGTCTAGCACAGATACGCAGTATTTT.

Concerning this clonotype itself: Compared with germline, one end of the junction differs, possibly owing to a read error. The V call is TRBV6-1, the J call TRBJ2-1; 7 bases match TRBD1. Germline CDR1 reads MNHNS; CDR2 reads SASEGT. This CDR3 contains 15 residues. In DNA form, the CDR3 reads TGTGCCAGCAGTGAAGCAGGGGGACAGACAAATGAGCGGTTCTTC. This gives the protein CASSEAGGQTNERFF.

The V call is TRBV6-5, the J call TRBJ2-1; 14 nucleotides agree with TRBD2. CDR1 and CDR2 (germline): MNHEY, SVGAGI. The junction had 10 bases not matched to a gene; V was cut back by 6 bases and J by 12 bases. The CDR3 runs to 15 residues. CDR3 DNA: TGTGCCAGCAGACGGACTAGCGGGAGGTTCAGTGGGCAGTTCTTC. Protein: CASRRTSGRFSGQFF.

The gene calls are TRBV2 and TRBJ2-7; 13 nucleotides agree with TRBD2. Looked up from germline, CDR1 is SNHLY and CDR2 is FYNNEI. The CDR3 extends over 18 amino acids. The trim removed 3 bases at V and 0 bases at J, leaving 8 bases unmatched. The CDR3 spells CASSDPAGTSGNSYEQYF. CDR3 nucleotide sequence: TGTGCCAGCAGTGATCCGGCGGGGACTAGCGGGAACTCCTACGAGCAGTACTTC.

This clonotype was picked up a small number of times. The CDR3 sequence: CASSYGQGDEAFF. CDR3 DNA sequence: TGTGCCAGCAGTTACGGACAGGGAGATGAAGCTTTCTTT. The chain joins TRBV6-5 to TRBJ1-1, with TRBD1 identical over 8 bases. The germline CDR1 and CDR2 sequences are MNHEY and SVGAGI. The CDR3 extends over 13 amino acids. The ends lost 2 bases at V and 7 bases at J; junction bases unmatched: 3.

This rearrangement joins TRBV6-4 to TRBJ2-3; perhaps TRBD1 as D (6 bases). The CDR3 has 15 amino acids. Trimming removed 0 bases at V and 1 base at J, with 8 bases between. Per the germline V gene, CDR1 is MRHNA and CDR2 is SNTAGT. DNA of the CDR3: TGTGCCAGCAGTGACTCCCCAGGGGGCACAGATACGCAGTATTTT. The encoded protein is CASSDSPGGTDTQYF.